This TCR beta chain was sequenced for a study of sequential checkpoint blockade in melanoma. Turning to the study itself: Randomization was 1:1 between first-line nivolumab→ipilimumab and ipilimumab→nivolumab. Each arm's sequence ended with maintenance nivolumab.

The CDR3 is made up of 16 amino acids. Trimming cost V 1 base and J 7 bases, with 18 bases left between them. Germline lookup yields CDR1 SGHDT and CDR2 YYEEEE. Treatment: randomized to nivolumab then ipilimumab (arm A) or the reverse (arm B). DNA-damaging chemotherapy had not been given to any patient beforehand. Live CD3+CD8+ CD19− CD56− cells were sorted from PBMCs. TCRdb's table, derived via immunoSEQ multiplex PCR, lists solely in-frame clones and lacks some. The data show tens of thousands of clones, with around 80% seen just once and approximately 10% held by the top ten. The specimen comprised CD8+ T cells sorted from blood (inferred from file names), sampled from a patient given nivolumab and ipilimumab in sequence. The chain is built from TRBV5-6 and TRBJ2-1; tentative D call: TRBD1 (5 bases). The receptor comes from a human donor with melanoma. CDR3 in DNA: TGTGCCAGCAGCTTGATTAAGGGGCTGGTAGGTAATGAGCAGTTCTTC. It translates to CASSLIKGLVGNEQFF.